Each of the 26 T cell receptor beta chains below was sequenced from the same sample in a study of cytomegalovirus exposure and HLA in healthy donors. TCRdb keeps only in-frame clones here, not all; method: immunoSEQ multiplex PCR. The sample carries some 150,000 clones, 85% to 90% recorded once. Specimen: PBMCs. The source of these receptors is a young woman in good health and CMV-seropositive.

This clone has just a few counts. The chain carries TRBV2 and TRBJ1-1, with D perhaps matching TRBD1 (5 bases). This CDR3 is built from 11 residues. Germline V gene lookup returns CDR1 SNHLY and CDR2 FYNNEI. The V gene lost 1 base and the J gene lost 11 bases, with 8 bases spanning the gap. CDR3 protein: CASSEGGQAFF. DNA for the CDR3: TGTGCCAGCAGTGAAGGGGGCCAGGCTTTCTTT.

CDR3: CASTSGTYNEQFF. CDR3 coding DNA: TGTGCCAGCACCTCGGGTACCTACAATGAGCAGTTCTTC. The genes are TRBV13 and TRBJ2-1; no definite D call. Germline V gene lookup returns CDR1 PRHDT and CDR2 FYEKMQ (reference sequence). The V end was cut by 7 bases, the J end by 2 bases, with 9 bases between. This CDR3 comprises 13 residues.

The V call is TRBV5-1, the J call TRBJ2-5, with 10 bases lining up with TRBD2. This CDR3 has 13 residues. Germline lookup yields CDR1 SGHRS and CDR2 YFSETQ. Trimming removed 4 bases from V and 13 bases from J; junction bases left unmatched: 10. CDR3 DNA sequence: TGCGCCAGCAGCCTCGAGACTAGCGGGCTTTGGTACTTC. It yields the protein CASSLETSGLWYF.

The CDR3 DNA reads as TGCGCCAGCAGCTTGGTTGGGCGGGGCTCCTACAATGAGCAGTTCTTC. It yields the protein CASSLVGRGSYNEQFF. The chain joins TRBV5-1 to TRBJ2-1, with a tentative D call TRBD2 (6 bases). The CDR3 is made up of 16 amino acids. Between the trimmed V and J ends, which lost 0 bases and 0 bases, there was a span of 10 bases. Germline V lookup: CDR1 SGHRS, CDR2 YFSETQ. The full variable domain, in which reference TRBV5-1 and TRBJ2-1 provide the parts outside the CDR3, is KAGVTQTPRYLIKTRGQQVTLSCSPISGHRSVSWYQQTPGQGLQFLFEYFSETQRNKGNFPGRFSGRQFSNSRSEMNVSTLELGDSALYLCASSLVGRGSYNEQFFGPGTRLTVL.

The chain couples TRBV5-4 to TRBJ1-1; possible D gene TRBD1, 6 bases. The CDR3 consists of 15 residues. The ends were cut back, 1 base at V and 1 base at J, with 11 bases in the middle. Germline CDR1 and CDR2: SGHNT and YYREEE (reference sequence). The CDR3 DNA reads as TGTGCCAGCAGCTTGAAGGGACAACGGAACACTGAAGCTTTCTTT. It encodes CASSLKGQRNTEAFF.

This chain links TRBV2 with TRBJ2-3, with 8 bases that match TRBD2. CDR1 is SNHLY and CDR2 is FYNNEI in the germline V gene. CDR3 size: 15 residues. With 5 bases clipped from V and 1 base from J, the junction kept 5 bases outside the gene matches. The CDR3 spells CASSPTSGRTDTQYF. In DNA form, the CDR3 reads TGTGCCAGCAGTCCCACTAGCGGTCGCACAGATACGCAGTATTTT.

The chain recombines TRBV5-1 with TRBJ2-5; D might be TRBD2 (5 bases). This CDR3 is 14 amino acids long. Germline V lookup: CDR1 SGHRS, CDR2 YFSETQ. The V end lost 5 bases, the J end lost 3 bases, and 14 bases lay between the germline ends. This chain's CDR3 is CASRSWPAEETQYF. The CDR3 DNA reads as TGCGCCAGCAGGTCATGGCCAGCGGAAGAGACCCAGTACTTC.

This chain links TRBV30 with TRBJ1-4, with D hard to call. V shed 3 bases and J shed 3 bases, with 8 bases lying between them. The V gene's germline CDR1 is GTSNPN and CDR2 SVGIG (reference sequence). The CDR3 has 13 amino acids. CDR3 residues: CAWRGRSNEKLFF. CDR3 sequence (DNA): TGTGCCTGGAGGGGGAGGTCTAATGAAAAACTGTTTTTT.

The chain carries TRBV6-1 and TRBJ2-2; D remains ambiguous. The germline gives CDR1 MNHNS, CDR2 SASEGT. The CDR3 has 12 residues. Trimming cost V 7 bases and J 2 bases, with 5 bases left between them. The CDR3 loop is CASTLNTGELFF. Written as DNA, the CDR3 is TGTGCCAGCACTTTAAACACCGGGGAGCTGTTTTTT.

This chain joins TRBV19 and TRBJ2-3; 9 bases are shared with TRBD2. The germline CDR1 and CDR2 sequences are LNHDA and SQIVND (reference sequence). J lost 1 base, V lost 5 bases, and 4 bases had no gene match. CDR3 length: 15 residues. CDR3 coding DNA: TGTGCCAGTAGTGCCGAGCGGGAGGGCACAGATACGCAGTATTTT. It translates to CASSAEREGTDTQYF.

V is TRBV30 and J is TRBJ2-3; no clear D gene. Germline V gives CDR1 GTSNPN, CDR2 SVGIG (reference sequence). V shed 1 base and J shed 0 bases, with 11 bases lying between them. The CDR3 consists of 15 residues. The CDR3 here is CAWSAGITSTDTQYF. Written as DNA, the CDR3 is TGTGCCTGGAGTGCAGGTATCACTAGCACAGATACGCAGTATTTT.

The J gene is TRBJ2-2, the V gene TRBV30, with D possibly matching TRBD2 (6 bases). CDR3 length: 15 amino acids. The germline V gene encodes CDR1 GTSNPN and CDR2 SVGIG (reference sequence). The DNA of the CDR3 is TGTGCTTGGCACCCTCGGGCGGGGTACACCGGGGAGCTGTTTTTT. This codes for CAWHPRAGYTGELFF.

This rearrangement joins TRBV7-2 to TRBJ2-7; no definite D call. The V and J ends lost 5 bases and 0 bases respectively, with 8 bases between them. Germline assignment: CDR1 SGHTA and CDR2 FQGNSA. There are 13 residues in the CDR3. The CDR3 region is CASSHKFSYEQYF. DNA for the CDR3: TGTGCCAGCAGCCACAAGTTCTCCTACGAGCAGTACTTC.

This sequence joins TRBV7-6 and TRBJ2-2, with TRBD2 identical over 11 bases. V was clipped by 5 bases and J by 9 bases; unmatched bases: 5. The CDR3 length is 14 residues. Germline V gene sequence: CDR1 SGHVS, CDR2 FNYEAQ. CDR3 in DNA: TGTGCCAGCAGCCCCGGACTAGCGGGCCGGGAGCTGTTTTTT. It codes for CASSPGLAGRELFF.

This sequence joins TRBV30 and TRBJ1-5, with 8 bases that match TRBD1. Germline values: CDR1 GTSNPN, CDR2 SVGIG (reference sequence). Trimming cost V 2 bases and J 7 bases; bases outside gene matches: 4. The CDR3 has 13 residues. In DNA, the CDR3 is TGTGCCTGGAGTCGGGACAGGAACCAGCCCCAGCATTTT. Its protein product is CAWSRDRNQPQHF.

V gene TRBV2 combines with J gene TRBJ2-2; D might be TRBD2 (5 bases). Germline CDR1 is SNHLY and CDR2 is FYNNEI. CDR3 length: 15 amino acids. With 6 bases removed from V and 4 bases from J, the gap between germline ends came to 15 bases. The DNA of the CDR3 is TGTGCCAGCAGACCCCAAGGAGGTGGCACCGGGGAGCTGTTTTTT. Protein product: CASRPQGGGTGELFF.

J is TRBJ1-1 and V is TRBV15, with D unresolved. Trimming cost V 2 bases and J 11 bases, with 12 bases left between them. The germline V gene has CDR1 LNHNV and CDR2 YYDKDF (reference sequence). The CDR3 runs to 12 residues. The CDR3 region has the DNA TGTGCCACCAGCAGAACAGCGGCAGATGCTTTCTTT. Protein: CATSRTAADAFF. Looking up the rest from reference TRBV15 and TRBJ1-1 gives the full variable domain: DAMVIQNPRYQVTQFGKPVTLSCSQTLNHNVMYWYQQKSSQAPKLLFHYYDKDFNNEADTPDNFQSRRPNTSFCFLDIRSPGLGDTAMYLCATSRTAADAFFGQGTRLTVV.

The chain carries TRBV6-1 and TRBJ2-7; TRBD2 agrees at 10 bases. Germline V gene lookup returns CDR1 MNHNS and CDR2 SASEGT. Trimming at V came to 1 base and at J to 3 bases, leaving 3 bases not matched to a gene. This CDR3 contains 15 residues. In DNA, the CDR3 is TGTGCCAGCAGTGAAGACTCTAGCGGGAGCTACGAGCAGTACTTC. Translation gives CASSEDSSGSYEQYF.

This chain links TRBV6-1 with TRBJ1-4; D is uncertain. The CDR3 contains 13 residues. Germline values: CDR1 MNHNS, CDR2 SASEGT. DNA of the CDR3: TGTGCAGTCGGTGCCCCATCCGGTGAAAAACTGTTTTTT. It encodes CAVGAPSGEKLFF.

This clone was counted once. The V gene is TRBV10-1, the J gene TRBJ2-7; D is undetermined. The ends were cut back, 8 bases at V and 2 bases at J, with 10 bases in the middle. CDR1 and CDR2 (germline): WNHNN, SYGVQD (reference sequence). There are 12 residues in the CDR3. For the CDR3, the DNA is TGCGCCAGCGCCATGAGCCCCTACGAGCAGTACTTC. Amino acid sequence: CASAMSPYEQYF.

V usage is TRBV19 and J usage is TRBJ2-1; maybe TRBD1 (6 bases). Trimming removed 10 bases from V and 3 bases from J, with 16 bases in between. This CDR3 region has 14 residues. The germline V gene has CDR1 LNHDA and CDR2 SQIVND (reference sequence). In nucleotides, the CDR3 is TGTGCCACCTGCCCGGGACATAACTACAATGAGCAGTTCTTC. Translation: CATCPGHNYNEQFF.

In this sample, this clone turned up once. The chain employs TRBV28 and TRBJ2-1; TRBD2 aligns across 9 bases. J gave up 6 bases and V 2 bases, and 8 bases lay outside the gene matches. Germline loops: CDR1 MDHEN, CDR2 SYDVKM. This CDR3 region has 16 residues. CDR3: CASSLGGGGRGNEQFF. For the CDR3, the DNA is TGTGCCAGCAGTTTAGGGGGTGGCGGGAGGGGCAATGAGCAGTTCTTC.

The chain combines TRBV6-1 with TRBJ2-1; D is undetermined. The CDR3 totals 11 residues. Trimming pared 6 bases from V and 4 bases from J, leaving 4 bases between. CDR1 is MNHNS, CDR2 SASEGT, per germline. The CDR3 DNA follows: TGTGCCAGCAGAACATACAATGAGCAGTTCTTC. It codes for CASRTYNEQFF.

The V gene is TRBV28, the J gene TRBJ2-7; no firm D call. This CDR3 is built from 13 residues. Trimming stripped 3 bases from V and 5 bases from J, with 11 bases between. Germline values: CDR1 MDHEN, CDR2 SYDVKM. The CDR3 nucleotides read TGTGCCAGCAGTTTCAATTTACGAGACGAGCAGTACTTC. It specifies CASSFNLRDEQYF.

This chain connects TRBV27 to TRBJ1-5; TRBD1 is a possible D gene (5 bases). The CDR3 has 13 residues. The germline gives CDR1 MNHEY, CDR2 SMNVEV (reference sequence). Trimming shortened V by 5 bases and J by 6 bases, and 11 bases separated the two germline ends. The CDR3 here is CASSGVGGQPQHF. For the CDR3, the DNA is TGTGCCAGCAGTGGGGTGGGGGGTCAGCCCCAGCATTTT.

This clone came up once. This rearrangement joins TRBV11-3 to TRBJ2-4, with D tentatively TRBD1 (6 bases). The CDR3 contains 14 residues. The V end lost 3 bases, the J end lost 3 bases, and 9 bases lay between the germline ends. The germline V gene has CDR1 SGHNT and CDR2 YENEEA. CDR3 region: CASSFRGNKNIQYF. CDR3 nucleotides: TGTGCCAGCAGCTTCAGGGGCAACAAAAACATTCAGTACTTC.